The 21 T cell receptor beta chains below come from one sample, sequenced in a study of T cells expressing NK-cell markers. From its re-call of the 5' RACE reads, TCRdb lists each CDR3 protein once, without DNA. The specimen's table records 450,000 to 600,000 distinct CDR3 sequences. The material sequenced was blood T cells: a sorted CD56 or NKG2C T cell subset, CD4+ or CD8+ T cells, or bulk PBMC T cells (not recorded which). The source is a man in his late teens or twenties in good health.

This chain connects TRBV20-1 to TRBJ2-7; TCRdb reports TRBD1, a call that lacks DNA to check it against. This CDR3 region has 13 residues. The germline gives CDR1 DFQATT, CDR2 SNEGSKA (reference sequence). The CDR3 here is CSAREPDSYEQYF.

The chain uses TRBV29-1 and TRBJ2-3; TCRdb's assignment of TRBD1 cannot be checked, as there is no DNA. The CDR3 spans 16 residues. The germline V gene encodes CDR1 SQVTM and CDR2 ANQGSEA. CDR3 region: CSVRTGTGYDTDTQYF.

The chain recombines TRBV7-9 with TRBJ2-1; TCRdb calls TRBD2, which cannot be checked without DNA. Germline V gene data show CDR1 as SEHNR and CDR2 as FQNEAQ (reference sequence). This CDR3 is built from 17 residues. CDR3 sequence: CASSSELAGVRYNEQFF.

The CDR3 protein is CSSSRTPTTYNEQFF. The chain combines TRBV5-1 with TRBJ2-1; absent DNA, TCRdb's TRBD2 call cannot be checked. The V gene's germline CDR1 is SGHRS and CDR2 YFSETQ. There are 15 residues in the CDR3.

The chain carries TRBV12-3 or TRBV12-4 and TRBJ2-4. The CDR3 has 12 residues. The CDR3 region is CASSRVWDIQYF.

The V and J genes are TRBV5-1 and TRBJ2-2; TCRdb's D gene call, TRBD1, goes unchecked for lack of DNA. Germline assignment: CDR1 SGHRS and CDR2 YFSETQ. The CDR3 sequence is 17 residues long. CDR3 sequence reads: CASSLRTGVFGNGELFF. Full variable domain (missing parts from reference TRBV5-1 and TRBJ2-2): KAGVTQTPRYLIKTRGQQVTLSCSPISGHRSVSWYQQTPGQGLQFLFEYFSETQRNKGNFPGRFSGRQFSNSRSEMNVSTLELGDSALYLCASSLRTGVFGNGELFFGEGSRLTVL.

The chain is built from TRBV29-1 and TRBJ2-6; the D gene TCRdb calls, TRBD2, cannot be checked with no DNA. Germline CDR1 is SQVTM and CDR2 is ANQGSEA. This CDR3 spans 18 amino acids. The CDR3 sequence: CSVVLGTFRYSGANVLTF.

V and J are TRBV4-3 and TRBJ1-2. Germline loops: CDR1 LGHNA, CDR2 YSLEER. This CDR3 contains 17 residues. Here the CDR3 reads CASSQDAEGRGRGGYTF.

The chain couples TRBV20-1 to TRBJ2-3; without DNA, the TCRdb call of TRBD2 cannot be checked. The CDR3 is made up of 17 amino acids. Germline V gives CDR1 DFQATT, CDR2 SNEGSKA (reference sequence). The CDR3 region is CSARDQVGLAEGDTQYF.

The chain is built from TRBV6-2 or TRBV6-3 and TRBJ2-1; no DNA is available, so the TRBD2 call from TCRdb remains unchecked. The CDR3 is made up of 13 amino acids. Germline V lookup: CDR1 MNHEY, CDR2 SVGEGT. This chain's CDR3 is CASTPTSNNEQFF.

This sequence joins TRBV12-3 or TRBV12-4 and TRBJ1-5. This CDR3 spans 15 amino acids. Here the CDR3 reads CASHQGPIGGKPQHF.

The J gene is TRBJ2-4, the V gene TRBV13. Germline V gene data show CDR1 as PRHDT and CDR2 as FYEKMQ (reference sequence). The CDR3 has 14 residues. CDR3 in amino acids: CASSLRTAKNIQYF.

The CDR3 sequence is CASRFTKGTGEVEQFF. V and J are TRBV19 and TRBJ2-1; TCRdb calls TRBD1, which cannot be checked without DNA. CDR1 is LNHDA and CDR2 is SQIVND in the germline V gene (reference sequence). The CDR3 sequence is 16 residues long. Based on the CDR3 plus reference TRBV19 and TRBJ2-1, the full variable domain is DGGITQSPKYLFRKEGQNVTLSCEQNLNHDAMYWYRQDPGQGLRLIYYSQIVNDFQKGDIAEGYSVSREKKESFPLTVTSAQKNPTAFYLCASRFTKGTGEVEQFFGPGTRLTVL.

The rearrangement uses TRBV4-3 and TRBJ1-4; TCRdb calls TRBD1, which cannot be checked without DNA. Germline V lookup: CDR1 LGHNA, CDR2 YSLEER. This CDR3 comprises 16 residues. The CDR3 sequence: CASSQDLAPPGEKLFF.

This chain connects TRBV10-3 to TRBJ2-5; TCRdb's D call, TRBD2, is unchecked because there is no DNA. From germline, CDR1 is ENHRY and CDR2 SYGVKD. This CDR3 is built from 16 residues. The CDR3 protein is CAISESLASYQETQYF.

The chain carries TRBV28 and TRBJ2-7; the TCRdb call, TRBD2, lacks DNA for checking. There are 16 residues in the CDR3. CDR1 is MDHEN, CDR2 SYDVKM, per germline. The CDR3 loop reads CASSSGGLAGGGEQYF.

The genes are TRBV5-4 and TRBJ1-1. Germline CDR1 reads SGHNT; CDR2 reads YYREEE (reference sequence). The CDR3 is made up of 13 amino acids. This CDR3 reads CASSLAGGNEAFF.

The chain couples TRBV23-1 to TRBJ2-5; TCRdb's assignment of TRBD1 cannot be checked, as there is no DNA. TRBV23-1 is flagged as an ORF with uncertain function. The CDR3 is made up of 15 amino acids. CDR3 loop: CASSQLSRGLETQYF.

This chain's CDR3 is CASSLSPPAPDTQYF. The chain has TRBV5-6 and TRBJ2-3; TCRdb designates TRBD2, a call that cannot be tested without DNA. CDR3 length: 15 amino acids. Germline V gene lookup returns CDR1 SGHDT and CDR2 YYEEEE.

The gene calls are TRBV2 and TRBJ2-7; TCRdb returns TRBD2, unconfirmable since there is no DNA. The length of the CDR3 is 12 residues. CDR1 is SNHLY, CDR2 FYNNEI, per germline. The CDR3 reads CASILAGGEQYF.

This rearrangement joins TRBV7-2 to TRBJ2-3; there is no DNA to check the TCRdb D call of TRBD1. This CDR3 comprises 13 residues. Germline V gives CDR1 SGHTA, CDR2 FQGNSA. CDR3: CASSPRDSNTQYF.